This T cell receptor (beta chain) was documented in a study of cytomegalovirus exposure and HLA in healthy donors. Regarding the study as a whole: A later analysis found TCR association rates differed by HLA locus, highest for DRB1 and lowest for HLA-C.

V lost 4 bases, J lost 5 bases, and 19 bases lay in between. From germline, CDR1 is SGHRS and CDR2 YFSETQ. CDR3 length equals 15 residues. Comment on this clone: Its antigen is still unknown.

PCR used 60 Vbeta primers and 13 Jbeta primers. This table comes from immunoSEQ multiplex PCR, and its TCRdb copy is limited to in-frame clones, with some not included. The table records more than 95,000 clones, roughly 72% of them present only once. The chain couples TRBV5-1 to TRBJ2-7; weak D call: TRBD2 (6 bases). This clonotype originated in a woman younger than 30 in good health and CMV-seropositive. Sequenced material: PBMCs. The CDR3 region has the DNA TGCGCCAGCAGCCTACTGGGAGGAGGAGGCCACGAGCAGTACTTC. Amino acids: CASSLLGGGGHEQYF.